The clone carrying this T cell receptor beta chain was detected a few times. Its specificity is not known. Sequencing used immunoSEQ multiplex PCR; TCRdb keeps in-frame clones, though not all of them. The sample lists roughly 300,000 clones, 65% to 85% seen once, with approximately 5.6% in the top ten. This record comes from a study of cytotoxic CD8 clonotypes in ibrutinib-treated CLL. On the study more broadly: Researchers reported more than nine relapsed/refractory and about 14 treatment-naive patients, roughly 17 of them IGHV unmutated.

Germline loops: CDR1 SGHRS, CDR2 YFSETQ. V shed 0 bases and J shed 2 bases, with 11 bases lying between them. CDR3 length: 15 residues. Whole-study results and caveats: There were few public clonotypes, and on treatment they contracted or stayed stable.

The authors obtained around 2 micrograms of genomic DNA from cryopreserved PBMCs for TCR beta libraries. This chain links TRBV5-1 with TRBJ1-2, with D perhaps matching TRBD1 (5 bases). This clonotype was sampled from a human donor with chronic lymphocytic leukemia. This material consisted of PBMCs, taken at disease progression, from a patient treated with ibrutinib. The DNA of the CDR3 is TGCGCCAGCAGCTTGGACGCCCAGGGCAACTATGGCTACACCTTC. This encodes CASSLDAQGNYGYTF.